The clone carrying this T cell receptor beta chain was picked up many times. As yet, its antigen is unknown. Germline CDR1 MDHEN, CDR2 SYDVKM. With 3 bases removed from V and 7 bases from J, the gap between germline ends came to 19 bases. The length of the CDR3 is 16 residues. This sample is part of a study of T cells in Graves' hyperthyroidism and ophthalmopathy. The investigators amplified TCR beta CDR3 regions from RNA transcripts. RT-PCR in the first round (using the HTBI primer set) targeted the TCR CDR3. A single record per CDR3 protein comes from TCRdb applying MiXCR to the multiplex PCR reads. The data show 300,000 to 450,000 distinct CDR3 sequences, around 14% seen once. Overall study results and limits: Ophthalmopathy cases were set apart from stable hyperthyroidism by a 13 V-J model. In the blood, most expanded thyroid clonotypes above 0.001 appeared as well.

Around 10 ml fresh peripheral blood yielded the PBMCs. This receptor was identified in a woman younger than 30 with Graves' hyperthyroidism. Sequencing was performed on blood. The genes are TRBV28 and TRBJ1-5; tentatively, D is TRBD1 (6 bases). The CDR3 is CASSLGSRGRGQPQHF. CDR3 in DNA: TGTGCCAGCAGTTTGGGGAGCCGGGGGCGAGGGCAGCCCCAGCATTTT.